These 16 T cell receptor beta chains were sequenced from one sample in a study of spatial heterogeneity in lung cancer. Their antigen targets remain unknown. The time point here: sample taken at primary tumor resection. MiXCR was run by TCRdb on the 5' RACE reads, yielding one entry per CDR3 protein. Seen here are roughly 17,000 distinct CDR3 sequences, 6.2% observed once, and the top ten hold under 7%. Study-wide results and limits: Intratumoral expanded alpha and beta TCR counts were found to track tumor mutation counts.

The source material was lung tumor tissue, sampled at surgery. The receptors here all came from a male donor with early-stage non-small cell lung cancer.

This clonotype is labeled as medium-sized (0.01 to 0.1%). The library was designed around alpha chains, so this beta chain is a stray read whose abundance carries little weight. V and J are TRBV6-5 and TRBJ2-2, with a possible D match to TRBD1 (5 bases). CDR3 size: 15 residues. V lost 6 bases to trimming and J lost 0 bases, with 11 bases between them. Germline V gives CDR1 MNHEY, CDR2 SVGAGI. CDR3: CASRQGSANTGELFF. DNA for the CDR3: TGTGCCAGCAGGCAGGGATCGGCGAACACCGGGGAGCTGTTTTTT.

This clonotype has at least ten counts. The library was built for alpha chains, so this beta chain is an off-target read and its size means little. The rearrangement links TRBV5-1 to TRBJ2-5; TRBD1 might be the D (6 bases). There are 13 residues in the CDR3. Per the germline V gene, CDR1 is SGHRS and CDR2 is YFSETQ. Between the trimmed V and J ends, which lost 0 bases and 4 bases, there was a span of 7 bases. The CDR3 is CASSLGQVETQYF. The CDR3 DNA is TGCGCCAGCAGCTTGGGACAGGTAGAGACCCAGTACTTC.

In its sample, this clonotype was seen many times. This beta chain turned up in a library designed for alpha chains; as an off-target read, its abundance says little. This chain connects TRBV10-3 to TRBJ2-7; 7 bases agree with TRBD1. This CDR3 is built from 13 residues. The germline V gene has CDR1 ENHRY and CDR2 SYGVKD. V shed 6 bases, J shed 6 bases, and the junction held 8 bases outside the gene matches. The CDR3 loop reads CAIRETGLTEQYF. CDR3 bases: TGTGCCATCAGGGAGACAGGGCTTACCGAGCAGTACTTC.

This clonotype was picked up many times. Being off target in a library aimed at alpha chains, this beta chain has a size of little meaning. This chain uses TRBV2 with TRBJ2-3, with TRBD1 matching over 8 bases. V was pared by 6 bases and J by 5 bases, with 10 bases of the junction left unmatched. Germline values: CDR1 SNHLY, CDR2 FYNNEI. CDR3 length: 15 amino acids. The CDR3 reads CASRDAGGAGDTQYF. CDR3 sequence (DNA): TGTGCCAGCAGAGATGCAGGGGGCGCGGGAGATACGCAGTATTTT.

Concerning this clonotype itself: Since it is a stray read in a library aimed at alpha chains, this beta chain has a size that is not meaningful. The chain carries TRBV6-2 or TRBV6-3 and TRBJ1-3; 8 nucleotides agree with TRBD1. The CDR3 is made up of 14 amino acids. Germline trimming cut 6 bases from V and 7 bases from J; bases unmatched to any gene: 8. The V gene's germline CDR1 is MNHEY and CDR2 SVGEGT. The CDR3 region is CASRPWTGNNTIYF. CDR3 DNA: TGTGCCAGCAGACCATGGACAGGGAACAACACCATATATTTT.

At least ten counts were recorded for this clonotype. For a library built for alpha chains, this beta chain is a stray read; little rests on its size. CDR3: CASSQVQRRAGELFF. As DNA, the CDR3 is TGTGCCAGCAGCCAAGTGCAGCGGAGGGCCGGGGAGCTGTTTTTT. The rearrangement uses TRBV3-1 and TRBJ2-2; a possible D gene is TRBD2 (6 bases). Germline CDR1 is LGHDT and CDR2 is YNNKEL (reference sequence). The CDR3 extends over 15 amino acids. V was trimmed by 1 base and J by 6 bases, leaving 12 bases between them.

This clonotype was counted at least ten times. This beta chain lies outside the target of a library built for alpha chains; its clone size means little. The rearrangement links TRBV28 to TRBJ2-1, with D unclear. Germline V gene sequence: CDR1 MDHEN, CDR2 SYDVKM. Trimming took off 3 bases at V and 5 bases at J, with 8 bases between the two ends. The CDR3 runs 13 residues. CDR3 loop: CASSFHGDNEQFF. Written as DNA, the CDR3 is TGTGCCAGCAGTTTTCACGGAGACAATGAGCAGTTCTTC.

As to this clonotype: As an off-target read in a library built for alpha chains, this beta chain has a frequency of little significance. The genes are TRBV29-1 and TRBJ2-1, with D possibly TRBD2 on 6 matching bases. The CDR3 covers 14 residues. CDR1 SQVTM and CDR2 ANQGSEA come from the germline V gene. Trimming removed 1 base from V and 4 bases from J, with 11 bases in between. The CDR3 sequence is CSVEGFSGYNEQFF. CDR3 nucleotide sequence: TGCAGCGTTGAAGGGTTTAGCGGATACAATGAGCAGTTCTTC.

This clonotype was counted many times. This beta chain is a stray sequence in a library constructed for alpha chains; its clone size is not meaningful. This chain joins TRBV7-2 and TRBJ1-2; D is ambiguous. Trimming removed 1 base at V and 0 bases at J, with 9 bases between. This CDR3 region has 15 residues. The germline V gene encodes CDR1 SGHTA and CDR2 FQGNSA. The CDR3 DNA sequence: TGTGCCAGCAGCTTAGTGGGAGCTCCTAACTATGGCTACACCTTC. It is translated as CASSLVGAPNYGYTF. Using reference TRBV7-2 and TRBJ1-2 for the parts outside the CDR3, the full variable domain is GAGVSQSPSNKVTEKGKDVELRCDPISGHTALYWYRQSLGQGLEFLIYFQGNSAPDKSGLPSDRFSAERTGGSVSTLTIQRTQQEDSAVYLCASSLVGAPNYGYTFGSGTRLTVV.

In regard to this clonotype: Being off target in a library aimed at alpha chains, this beta chain has a size of little meaning. V is TRBV7-6 and J is TRBJ2-2; 10 nucleotides line up with TRBD1. Germline assignment: CDR1 SGHVS and CDR2 FNYEAQ. V lost 3 bases, J lost 5 bases, and 0 bases stayed unmatched. CDR3 length: 14 residues. The CDR3 DNA reads as TGTGCCAGCAGCTTGGGACAGGGGACCGGGGAGCTGTTTTTT. Translated: CASSLGQGTGELFF.

This clonotype appeared many times. A library prepared for alpha chains yielded this beta chain as an off-target read; its size is of little meaning. The rearrangement joins TRBV12-3 or TRBV12-4 to TRBJ2-2; TRBD2 might be the D (6 bases). V was shortened by 0 bases and J by 5 bases, with 10 bases between the two germline ends. CDR3 length equals 15 residues. The CDR3 here is CASSLAMAGTGELFF. The CDR3 DNA reads as TGTGCCAGCAGTTTAGCGATGGCGGGGACCGGGGAGCTGTTTTTT.

A word on this clonotype: The library was prepared for alpha chains; this beta chain is a stray read, so its frequency means little. The chain uses TRBV11-2 and TRBJ2-5, with D possibly being TRBD2 (5 bases). CDR1 SGHAT and CDR2 FQNNGV come from the germline V gene. CDR3 length equals 13 residues. V was clipped by 4 bases and J by 2 bases, with 8 bases between them. CDR3 amino acids: CASSSGLQETQYF. In DNA, the CDR3 is TGTGCCAGCAGCTCAGGACTGCAAGAGACCCAGTACTTC.

As concerns this clonotype: This beta chain is off target for a library built for alpha chains, so its abundance means little. The rearrangement uses TRBV7-9 and TRBJ2-7, with D maybe TRBD1 (6 bases). The germline gives CDR1 SEHNR, CDR2 FQNEAQ (reference sequence). Trimming removed 4 bases at V and 3 bases at J, with 10 bases between. CDR3 length: 13 residues. CDR3 sequence: CASSSRDNYEQYF. The CDR3 bases are TGTGCCAGCAGCTCTCGGGACAACTACGAGCAGTACTTC.

Ten or more counts support this clonotype. Found in a library prepared for alpha chains, this beta chain is an off-target read, and its abundance has little meaning. The chain uses TRBV6-1 and TRBJ2-5, with unresolved D. The CDR3 extends over 16 amino acids. Germline values: CDR1 MNHNS, CDR2 SASEGT. The V end was cut by 5 bases, the J end by 0 bases, with 16 bases between. The CDR3 here is CASSLLDPWYQETQYF. Written as DNA, the CDR3 is TGTGCCAGCAGTCTCCTGGACCCTTGGTACCAAGAGACCCAGTACTTC.

Comments on this clonotype: This beta chain is an unintended read in a library built for alpha chains; its size means little. V and J are TRBV20-1 and TRBJ2-5, with 15 bases that match TRBD2. Germline CDR1 reads DFQATT; CDR2 reads SNEGSKA (reference sequence). V was pared by 4 bases and J by 5 bases, with 5 bases of the junction left unmatched. The CDR3 is made up of 15 amino acids. CDR3 in DNA: TGCAGTGCTACCGGGACTAGCGGGGGGCTGGAGACCCAGTACTTC. As protein: CSATGTSGGLETQYF.

This clonotype was recorded at least ten times. For a library built for alpha chains, this beta chain is a stray read; little rests on its size. The gene calls are TRBV19 and TRBJ2-2; no reliable D call. This CDR3 contains 14 residues. V lost 5 bases and J 4 bases, leaving 11 bases between the germline ends. Per the germline V gene, CDR1 is LNHDA and CDR2 is SQIVND (reference sequence). The CDR3 here is CASSVKSVTGELFF. CDR3 in DNA: TGTGCCAGTAGTGTCAAATCGGTCACCGGGGAGCTGTTTTTT.